Listed below are T cell receptor beta chains from one sample, sequenced in a study of a mutant IDH1 vaccine in newly diagnosed glioma. TCRdb keeps only in-frame clones here, not all; method: immunoSEQ multiplex PCR. The sample records 99,000 or so clones, around 90% being singletons. The sample was PBMCs, taken from a glioma patient treated with radiotherapy, temozolomide or both. The receptors originated from a woman aged 45-60 years with glioma. CDR3s leave out the opening cysteine and the closing phenylalanine or tryptophan.

v_gene	j_gene	CDR3aa
TRBV10-1	TRBJ2-7	ASTIWALPRNEQY
TRBV11-2	TRBJ2-7	ASSISGTHEQY
TRBV5-5	TRBJ1-3	ASSLGGIGNTIY
TRBV2	TRBJ2-7	ASRPRGRGRGYEQY
TRBV7-9	TRBJ2-7	ASSPAGRRSSYEQY
TRBV19	TRBJ1-5	ASRPRGQGGNQPQH
TRBV2	TRBJ1-2	ASRSRDRAFGGYGYT
TRBV6-6	TRBJ2-2	ASSYSTNTGELF
TRBV5-1	TRBJ1-2	ASRELNYGYT
TRBV25-1	TRBJ2-7	ASRQGQKQY
TRBV11-2	TRBJ2-5	ASSPTYQETQY
TRBV6-4	TRBJ2-1	ASSAGLGGPHNEQF
TRBV30	TRBJ1-3	AWSVFGGLGNTIY
TRBV21-1	TRBJ2-1	ASSTGQGKSYNEQF
TRBV15	NA	ATTTTGNEQY
TRBV20-1	TRBJ1-2	SARGGYGYT
TRBV7-8	TRBJ2-7	ASSLTSGGGYEQY
TRBV5-1	TRBJ1-1	ASSPQGVDTEAF
TRBV28	TRBJ2-1	ASSSYSLADSYNEQF
TRBV19	TRBJ1-1	ASSHAGFPKPEAF
TRBV11-2	TRBJ2-5	ASSSQEGVTQY
TRBV9	TRBJ2-3	ASSRGGTDTQY
TRBV5-4	TRBJ2-5	ASSGRTAGKETQY
TRBV10-3	TRBJ1-5	AIRAQDRGGGQPQH
TRBV5-1	TRBJ1-1	ASSLVGGRGNTEAF
TRBV2	TRBJ2-2	ASTLETGELF
TRBV2	TRBJ2-2	ASRGLSGTGELF
TRBV5-1	TRBJ2-7	ASSFTTSGSSYEQY
TRBV7-3	TRBJ2-2	ASSLTVDRTNTGELF
TRBV6-1	NA	ASRTLSSYEQY
TRBV30	TRBJ2-3	AWSRMSTDTQY
TRBV4-1	TRBJ1-5	ASSLGGWGSNQPQH
TRBV5-1	TRBJ1-5	ASSLGDSRNQPQH
TRBV5-1	TRBJ1-1	ASSSRDGGVNTEAF
TRBV2	TRBJ2-1	ASREGTYNEQF
TRBV2	TRBJ1-5	ASSGGTGGQPQH
TRBV11-2	TRBJ2-5	ASSLGTGVGETQY
TRBV6-5	TRBJ2-3	ASSWTSGSADTQY
TRBV6-6	TRBJ2-3	ASRLGGSWDTQY
TRBV6-1	TRBJ2-7	ASNKQTSGQYEQY
TRBV28	TRBJ2-7	ASSTLSSYEQY
TRBV10-2	TRBJ2-3	ASSRLAQDTQY
TRBV5-1	TRBJ2-2	ASSLQYSGFGLGELF
TRBV5-1	TRBJ1-5	ASSNSGTDFNQPQH
TRBV28	TRBJ1-6	ASTTGTGFELGNSPLH
TRBV9	TRBJ2-5	ASSVAWGGTQY
TRBV7-9	TRBJ1-2	ASSLGDGYT
TRBV28	TRBJ1-1	ASSPDRQNTEAF
TRBV27	NA	ASGGPSSYEQY
TRBV28	TRBJ2-1	ASSPRQGNEQF
TRBV7-9	TRBJ2-5	ASSSGLAGDLIQETQY
TRBV28	TRBJ2-3	ASSSFGTETRTDTQY
TRBV6-1	TRBJ2-1	ASSEVLRAGGSYNEQF